This T cell receptor (beta chain) was captured in a study of shared clonotypes between healthy human individuals. Turning to the study itself: Donors, aged 18 to 49, were a couple of women and a few men.

On this clone itself: Antigen unknown.

Only Caucasian adults living in Nashville, Tennessee made up the donor group. Clones were sequenced by immunoSEQ multiplex PCR, and TCRdb holds only the in-frame ones, with some missing. The table shows millions of clones, with 95% occurring only once. Study outcomes and limitations: Sampling used blood alone; tissue repertoires probably differ.

V was clipped by 3 bases and J by 2 bases, with 9 bases between them. The CDR3 spans 14 residues. Per the germline V gene, CDR1 is MNHNS and CDR2 is SASEGT. This chain joins TRBV6-1 and TRBJ2-3; D not resolved. The sample was naive CD4+ T cells sorted from blood. Stated subset: CD45RA+ positively selected. This receptor was taken from a man aged 18 to 29 in good health. CDR3 nucleotides: TGTGCCAGCAGTGAGCTAGATCACACAGATACGCAGTATTTT. This translates into CASSELDHTDTQYF.